This T cell receptor beta chain was sequenced during a study of blood T cells in healthy people across ages. Study-level results: From one million sequenced T cells, diversity estimates were lower bounds.

Together with a sample-barcoded 5' primer, a J-beta primer mix was included in a second PCR lasting roughly 6 to 12 cycles. All cDNA molecules were each tagged by a template-switch adaptor with 12 random nucleotides. A single record per CDR3 protein comes from TCRdb applying MiXCR to the 5' RACE reads. Found here are about 1.7 million distinct CDR3 sequences, 28% of them singletons; the top ten hold about 7.7%. Trimming pared 6 bases from V and 0 bases from J, leaving 9 bases between. CDR1 is DFQATT and CDR2 is SNEGSKA in the germline V gene (reference sequence). The CDR3 runs to 13 residues. This clonotype was recorded at least ten times. Its antigen is undetermined.

The chain links TRBV20-1 to TRBJ2-4; perhaps TRBD1 as D (6 bases). This clonotype was obtained from a woman under 40 in good health. The sequencing sample was made of blood. For the CDR3, the DNA is TGCAGTGCCCTGGACAGAGCCAAAAACATTCAGTACTTC. The encoded protein is CSALDRAKNIQYF.